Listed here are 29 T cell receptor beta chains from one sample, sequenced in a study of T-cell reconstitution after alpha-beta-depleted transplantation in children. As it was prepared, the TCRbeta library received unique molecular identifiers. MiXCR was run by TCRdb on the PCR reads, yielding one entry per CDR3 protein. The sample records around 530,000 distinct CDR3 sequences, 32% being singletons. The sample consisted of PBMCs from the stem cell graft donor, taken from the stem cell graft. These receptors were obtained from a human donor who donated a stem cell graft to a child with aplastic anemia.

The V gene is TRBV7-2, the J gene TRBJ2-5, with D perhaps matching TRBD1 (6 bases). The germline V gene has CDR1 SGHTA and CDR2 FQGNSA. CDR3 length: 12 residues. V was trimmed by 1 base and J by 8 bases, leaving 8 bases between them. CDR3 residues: CASSLDRVTQYF. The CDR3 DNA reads TGTGCCAGCAGCTTAGACAGGGTAACCCAGTACTTC.

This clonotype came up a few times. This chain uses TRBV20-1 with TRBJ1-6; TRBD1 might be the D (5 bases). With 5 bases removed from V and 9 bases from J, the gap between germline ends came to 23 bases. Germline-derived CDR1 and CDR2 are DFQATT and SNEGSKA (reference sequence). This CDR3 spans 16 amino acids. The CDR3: CSARSRDALASSPLHF. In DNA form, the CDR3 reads TGCAGTGCTCGATCCCGGGACGCCCTCGCAAGTTCACCCCTCCACTTT.

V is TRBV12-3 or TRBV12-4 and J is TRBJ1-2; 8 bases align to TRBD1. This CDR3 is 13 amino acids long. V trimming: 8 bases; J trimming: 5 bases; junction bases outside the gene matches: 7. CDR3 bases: TGTGCCAGCGGGCCGGGACAGGATTATGGCTACACCTTC. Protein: CASGPGQDYGYTF.

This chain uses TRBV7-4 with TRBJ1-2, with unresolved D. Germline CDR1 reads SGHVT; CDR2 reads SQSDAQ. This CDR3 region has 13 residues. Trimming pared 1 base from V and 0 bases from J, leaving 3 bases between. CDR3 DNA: TGTGCCAGCAGCTTAGACACTAACTATGGCTACACCTTC. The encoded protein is CASSLDTNYGYTF. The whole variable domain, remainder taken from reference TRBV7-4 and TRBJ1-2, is GAGVSQSPRYKVAKRGRDVALRCDSISGHVTLYWYRQTLGQGSEVLTYSQSDAQRDKSGRPSGRFSAERPERSVSTLKIQRTEQGDSAVYLCASSLDTNYGYTFGSGTRLTVV.

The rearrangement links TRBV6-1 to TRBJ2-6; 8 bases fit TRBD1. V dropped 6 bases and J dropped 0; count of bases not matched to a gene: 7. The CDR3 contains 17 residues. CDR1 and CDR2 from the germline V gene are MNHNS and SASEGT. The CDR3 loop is CASSLGQGYSGANVLTF. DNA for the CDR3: TGTGCCAGCAGCCTCGGACAGGGATACTCTGGGGCCAACGTCCTGACTTTC.

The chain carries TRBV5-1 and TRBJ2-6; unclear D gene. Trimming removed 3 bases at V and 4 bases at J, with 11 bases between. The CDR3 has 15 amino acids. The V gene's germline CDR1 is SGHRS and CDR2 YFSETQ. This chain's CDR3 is CASSSGPSGANVLTF. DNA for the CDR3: TGCGCCAGCAGCTCGGGCCCCAGCGGGGCCAACGTCCTGACTTTC.

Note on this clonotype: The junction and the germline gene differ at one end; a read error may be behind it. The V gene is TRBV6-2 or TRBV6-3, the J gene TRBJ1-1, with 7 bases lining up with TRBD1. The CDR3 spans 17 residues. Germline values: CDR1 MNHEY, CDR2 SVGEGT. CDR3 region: CASSNSPGQRMNTEAFF. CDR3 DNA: TGTGCCAGCAGTAACTCTCCGGGACAGAGAATGAACACTGAAGCTTTCTTT.

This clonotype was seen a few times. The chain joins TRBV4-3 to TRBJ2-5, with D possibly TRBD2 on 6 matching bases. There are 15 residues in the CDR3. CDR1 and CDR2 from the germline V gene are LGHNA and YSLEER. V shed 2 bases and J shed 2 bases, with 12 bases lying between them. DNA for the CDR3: TGCGCCAGCAGCCAAAACTCACGGGGGCAAGAGACCCAGTACTTC. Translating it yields CASSQNSRGQETQYF.

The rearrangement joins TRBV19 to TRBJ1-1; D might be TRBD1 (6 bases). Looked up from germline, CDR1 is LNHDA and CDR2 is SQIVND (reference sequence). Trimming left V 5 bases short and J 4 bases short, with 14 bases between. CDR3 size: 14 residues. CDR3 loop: CASSASRGATEAFF. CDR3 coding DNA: TGTGCCAGTAGTGCGTCTAGGGGGGCCACTGAAGCTTTCTTT.

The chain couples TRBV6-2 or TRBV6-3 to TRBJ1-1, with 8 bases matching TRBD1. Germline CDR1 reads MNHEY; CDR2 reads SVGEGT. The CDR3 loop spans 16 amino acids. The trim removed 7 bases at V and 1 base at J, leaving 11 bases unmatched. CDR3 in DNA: TGTGCCAGCACCTCAATCCGGGACAGGACGAACACTGAAGCTTTCTTT. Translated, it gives CASTSIRDRTNTEAFF.

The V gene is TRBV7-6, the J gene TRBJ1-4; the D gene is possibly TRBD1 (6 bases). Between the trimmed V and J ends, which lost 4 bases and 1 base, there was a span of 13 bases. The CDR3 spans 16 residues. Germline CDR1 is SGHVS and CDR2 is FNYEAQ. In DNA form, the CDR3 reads TGTGCCAGCAGCTACACTGAGGGGGGAACTAATGAAAAACTGTTTTTT. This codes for CASSYTEGGTNEKLFF.

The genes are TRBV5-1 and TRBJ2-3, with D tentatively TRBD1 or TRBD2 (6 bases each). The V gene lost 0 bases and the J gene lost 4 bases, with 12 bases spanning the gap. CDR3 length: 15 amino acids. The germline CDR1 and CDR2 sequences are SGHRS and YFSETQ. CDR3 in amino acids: CASSLVPGAPDTQYF. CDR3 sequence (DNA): TGCGCCAGCAGCTTGGTCCCGGGGGCCCCAGATACGCAGTATTTT.

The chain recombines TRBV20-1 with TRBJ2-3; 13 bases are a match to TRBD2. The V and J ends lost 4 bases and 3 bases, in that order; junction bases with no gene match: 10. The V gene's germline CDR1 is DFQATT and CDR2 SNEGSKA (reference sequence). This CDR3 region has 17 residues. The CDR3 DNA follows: TGCAGTGCTATAGGACTAGCGGGGGTCCTTGGTACAGATACGCAGTATTTT. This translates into CSAIGLAGVLGTDTQYF.

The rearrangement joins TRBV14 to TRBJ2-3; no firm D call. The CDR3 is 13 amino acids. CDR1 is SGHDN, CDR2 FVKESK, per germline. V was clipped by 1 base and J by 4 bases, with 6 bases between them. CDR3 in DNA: TGTGCCAGCAGCCAAGTCTGGGCAGATACGCAGTATTTT. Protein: CASSQVWADTQYF.

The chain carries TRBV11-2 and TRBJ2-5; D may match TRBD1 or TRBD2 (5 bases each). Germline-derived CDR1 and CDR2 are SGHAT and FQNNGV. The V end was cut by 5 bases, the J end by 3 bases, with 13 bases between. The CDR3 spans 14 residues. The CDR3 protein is CASSPGPWEETQYF. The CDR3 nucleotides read TGTGCCAGCAGCCCGGGACCTTGGGAAGAGACCCAGTACTTC.

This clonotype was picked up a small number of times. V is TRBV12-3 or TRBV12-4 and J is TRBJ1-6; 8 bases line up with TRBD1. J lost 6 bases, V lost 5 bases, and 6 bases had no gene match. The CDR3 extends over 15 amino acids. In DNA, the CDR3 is TGTGCCAGCAGTCCTCGGACAGGGAGTAATTCACCCCTCCACTTT. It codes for CASSPRTGSNSPLHF.

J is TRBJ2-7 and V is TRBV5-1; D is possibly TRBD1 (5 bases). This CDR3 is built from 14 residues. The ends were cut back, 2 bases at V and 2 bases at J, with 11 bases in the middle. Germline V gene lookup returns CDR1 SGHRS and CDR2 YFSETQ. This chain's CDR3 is CASSFVPGPYEQYV. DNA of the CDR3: TGCGCCAGCAGCTTTGTCCCAGGGCCCTACGAGCAGTACGTC.

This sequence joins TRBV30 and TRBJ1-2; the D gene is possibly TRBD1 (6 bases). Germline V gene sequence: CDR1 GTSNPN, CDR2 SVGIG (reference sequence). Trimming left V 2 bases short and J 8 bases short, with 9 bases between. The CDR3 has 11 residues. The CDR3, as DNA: TGTGCCTGGAGTAACAGGGTCGGCTACACCTTC. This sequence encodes CAWSNRVGYTF.

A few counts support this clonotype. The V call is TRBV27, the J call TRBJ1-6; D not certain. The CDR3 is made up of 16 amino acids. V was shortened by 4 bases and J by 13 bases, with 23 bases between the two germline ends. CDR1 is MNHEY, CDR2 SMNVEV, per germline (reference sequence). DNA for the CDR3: TGTGCCAGCAGTTCCCTGGGTCCCGTAGGTTTCAACCCCCTCCACTTT. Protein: CASSSLGPVGFNPLHF.

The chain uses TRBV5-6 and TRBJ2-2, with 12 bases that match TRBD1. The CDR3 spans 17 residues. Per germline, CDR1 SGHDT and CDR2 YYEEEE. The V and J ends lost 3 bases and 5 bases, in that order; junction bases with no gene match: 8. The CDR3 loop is CASSSTGQGAWTGELFF. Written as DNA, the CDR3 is TGTGCCAGCAGCTCGACGGGACAGGGGGCCTGGACCGGGGAGCTGTTTTTT.

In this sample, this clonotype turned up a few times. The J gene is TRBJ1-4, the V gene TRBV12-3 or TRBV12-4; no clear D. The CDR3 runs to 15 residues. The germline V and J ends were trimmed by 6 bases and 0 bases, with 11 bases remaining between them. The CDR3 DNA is TGTGCCAGCAGCCAAGACGGGTCAACTAATGAAAAACTGTTTTTT. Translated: CASSQDGSTNEKLFF.

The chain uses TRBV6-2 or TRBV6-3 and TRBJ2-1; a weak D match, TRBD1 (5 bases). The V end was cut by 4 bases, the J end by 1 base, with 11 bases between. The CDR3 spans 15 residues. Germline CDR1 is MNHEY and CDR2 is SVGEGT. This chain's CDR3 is CASSSPPGSYNEQFF. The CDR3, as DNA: TGTGCCAGCAGTTCCCCGCCAGGGTCCTACAATGAGCAGTTCTTC.

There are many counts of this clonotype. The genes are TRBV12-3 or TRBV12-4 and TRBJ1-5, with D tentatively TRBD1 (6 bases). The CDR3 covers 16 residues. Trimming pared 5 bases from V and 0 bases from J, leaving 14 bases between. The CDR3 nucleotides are TGTGCCAGCAGTCGAGGGGGTGGAATTAGCAATCAGCCCCAGCATTTT. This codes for CASSRGGGISNQPQHF.

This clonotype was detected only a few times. CDR3 DNA: TGTGCCAGCAGTGACCCGCGGACAGGAAACTATGGCTACACCTTC. Translated, it gives CASSDPRTGNYGYTF. V gene TRBV25-1 combines with J gene TRBJ1-2, with 7 bases matching TRBD1. The CDR3 contains 15 residues. Germline-derived CDR1 and CDR2 are MGHDK and SYGVNS. With 3 bases clipped from V and 2 bases from J, the junction kept 6 bases outside the gene matches.

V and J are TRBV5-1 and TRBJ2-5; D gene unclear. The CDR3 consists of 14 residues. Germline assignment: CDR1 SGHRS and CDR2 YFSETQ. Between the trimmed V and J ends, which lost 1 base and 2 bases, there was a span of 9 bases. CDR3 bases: TGCGCCAGCAGCTTGTCCCACAGACAAGAGACCCAGTACTTC. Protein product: CASSLSHRQETQYF.

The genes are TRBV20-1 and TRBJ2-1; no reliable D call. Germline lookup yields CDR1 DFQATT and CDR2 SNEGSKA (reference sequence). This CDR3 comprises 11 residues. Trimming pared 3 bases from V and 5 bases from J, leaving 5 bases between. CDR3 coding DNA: TGCAGTGCTAGGCAGAACAATGAGCAGTTCTTC. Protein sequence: CSARQNNEQFF.

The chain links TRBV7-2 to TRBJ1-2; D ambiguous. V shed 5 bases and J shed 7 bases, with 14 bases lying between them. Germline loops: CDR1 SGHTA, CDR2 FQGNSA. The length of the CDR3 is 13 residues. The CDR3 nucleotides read TGTGCCAGCAGCCCGGGTGGGATGCCTGGCTACACCTTC. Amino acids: CASSPGGMPGYTF.

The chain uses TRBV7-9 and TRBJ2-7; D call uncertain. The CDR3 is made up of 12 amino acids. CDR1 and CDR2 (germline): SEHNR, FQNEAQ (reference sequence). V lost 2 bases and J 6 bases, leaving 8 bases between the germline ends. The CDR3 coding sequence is TGTGCCAGCAGCTTATCAGGTCTCGAGCAGTACTTC. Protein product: CASSLSGLEQYF.

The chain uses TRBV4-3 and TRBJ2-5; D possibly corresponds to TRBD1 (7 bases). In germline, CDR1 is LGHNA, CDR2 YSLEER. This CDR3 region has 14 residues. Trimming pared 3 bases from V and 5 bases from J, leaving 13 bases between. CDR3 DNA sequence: TGCGCCAGCAGCCATCAGACAGGGAGGGAGACCCAGTACTTC. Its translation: CASSHQTGRETQYF.